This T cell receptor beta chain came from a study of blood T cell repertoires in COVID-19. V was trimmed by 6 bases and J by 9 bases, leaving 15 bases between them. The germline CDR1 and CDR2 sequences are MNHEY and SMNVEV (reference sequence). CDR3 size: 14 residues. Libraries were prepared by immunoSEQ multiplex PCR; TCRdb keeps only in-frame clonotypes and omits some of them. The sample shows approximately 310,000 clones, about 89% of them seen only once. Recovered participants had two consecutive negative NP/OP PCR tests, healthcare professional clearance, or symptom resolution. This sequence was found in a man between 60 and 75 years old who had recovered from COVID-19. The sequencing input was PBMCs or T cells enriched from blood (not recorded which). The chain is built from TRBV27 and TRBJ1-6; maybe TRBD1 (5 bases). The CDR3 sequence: CASSPMGRSSPLHF. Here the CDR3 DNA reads TGTGCCAGCAGCCCCATGGGGCGTAGTTCACCCCTCCACTTT.